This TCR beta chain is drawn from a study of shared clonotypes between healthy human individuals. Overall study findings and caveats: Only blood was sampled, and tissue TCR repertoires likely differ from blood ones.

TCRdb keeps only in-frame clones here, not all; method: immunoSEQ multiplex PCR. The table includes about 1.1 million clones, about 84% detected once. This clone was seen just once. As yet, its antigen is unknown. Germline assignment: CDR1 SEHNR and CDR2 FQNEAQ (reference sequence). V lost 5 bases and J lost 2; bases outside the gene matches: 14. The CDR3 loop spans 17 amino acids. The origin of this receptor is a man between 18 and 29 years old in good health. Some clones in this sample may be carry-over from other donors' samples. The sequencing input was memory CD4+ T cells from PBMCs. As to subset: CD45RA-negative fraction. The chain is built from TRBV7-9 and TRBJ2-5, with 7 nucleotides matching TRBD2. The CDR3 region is CASSSSRAGVGQETQYF. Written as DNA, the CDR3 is TGTGCCAGCAGCAGTTCCCGCGCGGGAGTAGGGCAAGAGACCCAGTACTTC.